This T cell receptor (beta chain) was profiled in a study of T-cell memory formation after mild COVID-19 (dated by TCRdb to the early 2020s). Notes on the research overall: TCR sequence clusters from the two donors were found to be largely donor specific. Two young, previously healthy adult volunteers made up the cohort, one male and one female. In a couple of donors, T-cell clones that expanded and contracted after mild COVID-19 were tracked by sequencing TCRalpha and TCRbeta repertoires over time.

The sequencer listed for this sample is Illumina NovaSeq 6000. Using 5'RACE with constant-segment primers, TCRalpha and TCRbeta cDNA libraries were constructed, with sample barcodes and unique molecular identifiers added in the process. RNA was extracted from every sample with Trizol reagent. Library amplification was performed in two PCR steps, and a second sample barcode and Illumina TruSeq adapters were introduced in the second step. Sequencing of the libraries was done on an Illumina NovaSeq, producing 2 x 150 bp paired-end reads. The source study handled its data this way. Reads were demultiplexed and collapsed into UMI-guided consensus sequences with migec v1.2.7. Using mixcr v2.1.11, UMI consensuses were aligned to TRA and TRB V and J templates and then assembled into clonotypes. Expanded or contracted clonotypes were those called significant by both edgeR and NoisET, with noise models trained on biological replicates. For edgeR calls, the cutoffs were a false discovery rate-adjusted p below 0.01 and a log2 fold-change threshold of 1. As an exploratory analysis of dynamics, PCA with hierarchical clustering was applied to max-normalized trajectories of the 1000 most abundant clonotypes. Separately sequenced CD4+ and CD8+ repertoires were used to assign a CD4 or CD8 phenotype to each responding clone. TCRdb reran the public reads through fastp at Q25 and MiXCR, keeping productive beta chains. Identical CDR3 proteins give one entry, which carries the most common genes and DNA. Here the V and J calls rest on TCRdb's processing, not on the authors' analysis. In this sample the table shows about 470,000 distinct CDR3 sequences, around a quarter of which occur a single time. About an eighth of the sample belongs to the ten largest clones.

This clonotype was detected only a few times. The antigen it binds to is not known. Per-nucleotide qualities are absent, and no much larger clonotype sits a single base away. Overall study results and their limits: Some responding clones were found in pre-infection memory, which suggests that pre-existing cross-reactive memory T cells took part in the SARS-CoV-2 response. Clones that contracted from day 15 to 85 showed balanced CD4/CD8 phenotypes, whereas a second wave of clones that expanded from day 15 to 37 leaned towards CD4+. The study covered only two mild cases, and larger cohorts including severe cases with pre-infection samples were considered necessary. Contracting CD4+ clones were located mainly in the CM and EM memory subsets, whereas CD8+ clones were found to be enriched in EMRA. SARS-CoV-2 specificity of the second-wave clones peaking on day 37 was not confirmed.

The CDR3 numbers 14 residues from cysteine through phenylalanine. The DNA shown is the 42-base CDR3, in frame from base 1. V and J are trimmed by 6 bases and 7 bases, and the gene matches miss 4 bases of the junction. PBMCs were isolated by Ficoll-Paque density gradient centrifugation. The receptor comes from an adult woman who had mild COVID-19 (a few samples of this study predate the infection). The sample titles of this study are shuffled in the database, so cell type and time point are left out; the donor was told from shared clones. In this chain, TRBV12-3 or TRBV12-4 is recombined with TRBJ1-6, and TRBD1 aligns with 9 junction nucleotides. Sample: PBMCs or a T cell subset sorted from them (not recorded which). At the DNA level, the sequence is TGTGCCAGCAGGACCGGGACAGGGAATTCACCCCTCCACTTT. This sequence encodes CASRTGTGNSPLHF.